Below, 13 T cell receptor beta chains from the same sample are listed, as sequenced in a study of T cell responses to AZD1222 COVID-19 vaccine (dated by TCRdb to the early 2020s). To prepare the library, the immunoSEQ multiplex PCR assay was applied. This is the immuneACCESS table as TCRdb keeps it, with only in-frame sequences that have V and J called. A part of the clones is gone; compared with another copy, unresolved V genes explain less than half, and the rest is unexplained. The sample includes fewer than 150,000 clones, with about 90% observed a single time. The top ten clonotypes cover 1.5% to 2% of the sample. The time point label of this sample denotes: baseline before first vaccination. This sample comprised peripheral blood, obtained on day 0 of AZD1222 vaccination. Receptor source: an adult in good health.

V is TRBV7-3 and J is TRBJ2-3; a possible D gene is TRBD2 (5 bases). V was pared by 3 bases and J by 6 bases, with 10 bases between. The CDR3 covers 13 residues. CDR1 SGHTA and CDR2 FQGTGA come from the germline V gene. CDR3 in DNA: TGTGCCAGCAGCTTGCTACCGGGGGATACGCAGTATTTT. Its translation is CASSLLPGDTQYF.

The genes are TRBV11-2 and TRBJ2-1, with D possibly TRBD1 on 6 matching bases. CDR1 is SGHAT and CDR2 is FQNNGV in the germline V gene. This CDR3 comprises 17 residues. V lost 4 bases and J 12 bases, leaving 28 bases between the germline ends. The chain's CDR3 is CASSSQNIGKMGRGQFF. The CDR3 DNA is TGTGCCAGCAGCTCGCAAAATATAGGAAAAATGGGCAGGGGGCAGTTCTTC. The entire variable domain, with the rest obtained from reference TRBV11-2 and TRBJ2-1, is as follows: EAGVAQSPRYKIIEKRQSVAFWCNPISGHATLYWYQQILGQGPKLLIQFQNNGVVDDSQLPKDRFSAERLKGVDSTLKIQPAKLEDSAVYLCASSSQNIGKMGRGQFFGPGTRLTVL.

V and J are TRBV19 and TRBJ2-7; TRBD1 agrees at 7 bases. CDR1 is LNHDA, CDR2 SQIVND, per germline (reference sequence). V shed 3 bases and J 0 bases; nucleotides not matched to a gene: 8. This CDR3 is 16 amino acids long. DNA for the CDR3: TGTGCCAGTAGTATTAGAGGGGGCCCGACCTCCTACGAGCAGTACTTC. Its protein is CASSIRGGPTSYEQYF.

The chain links TRBV5-8 to TRBJ1-5, with unresolved D. The CDR3 length is 14 residues. CDR1 is SGHTS, CDR2 YDEGEE, per germline. Trimming took off 4 bases at V and 6 bases at J, with 14 bases between the two ends. The CDR3 loop is CASSLGGPSQPQHF. The CDR3, as DNA: TGTGCCAGCAGCCTGGGTGGCCCCAGTCAGCCCCAGCATTTT.

The sample holds one count of this clone. This chain uses TRBV10-3 with TRBJ1-2; no clear D gene. The length of the CDR3 is 15 residues. From germline, CDR1 is ENHRY and CDR2 SYGVKD. Trimming took 0 bases from V and 4 from J, leaving 12 bases between them. CDR3 nucleotides: TGTGCCATCAGTGAGTCGGCATCGTTTGGCTATGGCTACACCTTC. Its translation is CAISESASFGYGYTF.

This chain uses TRBV12-5 with TRBJ1-4; a possible D gene is TRBD1 (6 bases). Germline V lookup: CDR1 LGHNT, CDR2 FRNRAP. CDR3 length equals 14 residues. V gave up 6 bases and J gave up 7 bases, with 15 bases separating them. The CDR3 loop is CASGRVGGGEKLFF. CDR3 bases: TGTGCTAGTGGCCGAGTTGGGGGCGGTGAAAAACTGTTTTTT.

The J gene is TRBJ1-4, the V gene TRBV28; D might be TRBD1 (5 bases). The CDR3 is 14 amino acids. V shed 2 bases and J shed 8 bases, with 12 bases lying between them. Germline-derived CDR1 and CDR2 are MDHEN and SYDVKM. The CDR3 is CASSLGGGREKLFF. Here the CDR3 DNA reads TGTGCCAGCAGTTTAGGGGGGGGAAGAGAAAAACTGTTTTTT.

V usage is TRBV19 and J usage is TRBJ1-2; a possible D gene is TRBD1 (6 bases). V was pared by 7 bases and J by 4 bases, with 16 bases between. This CDR3 has 14 residues. Germline V gene sequence: CDR1 LNHDA, CDR2 SQIVND (reference sequence). The CDR3 reads CASKVLDSVYGYTF. The CDR3, as DNA: TGTGCCAGTAAGGTTCTGGACAGCGTCTATGGCTACACCTTC.

This chain's CDR3 is CASSLGLAYNEQFF. The CDR3 DNA is TGTGCCAGCAGCTTAGGGCTAGCCTACAATGAGCAGTTCTTC. The gene calls are TRBV11-2 and TRBJ2-1; no definite D call. Germline CDR1 reads SGHAT; CDR2 reads FQNNGV. The V gene lost 1 base and the J gene lost 2 bases, with 6 bases spanning the gap. CDR3 length: 14 residues.

This chain links TRBV10-3 with TRBJ1-1; the D is unclear. V dropped 8 bases and J dropped 0 bases, with 10 bases sitting between them. The CDR3 contains 13 residues. CDR1 and CDR2 (germline): ENHRY, SYGVKD. DNA for the CDR3: TGTGCCATCCGGCAGCTGCTGAACACTGAAGCTTTCTTT. Amino acids: CAIRQLLNTEAFF.

The chain carries TRBV10-3 and TRBJ1-2, with D possibly matching TRBD1 (6 bases). The CDR3 consists of 14 residues. Germline V gives CDR1 ENHRY, CDR2 SYGVKD. The V end lost 4 bases, the J end lost 4 bases, and 13 bases lay between the germline ends. CDR3 sequence: CAISVQGQLYGYTF. In nucleotides, the CDR3 is TGTGCCATCAGTGTTCAGGGACAACTCTATGGCTACACCTTC.

The J gene is TRBJ2-1, the V gene TRBV6-4; D is perhaps TRBD1 or TRBD2 (5 bases each). Germline CDR1 MRHNA, CDR2 SNTAGT. The CDR3 consists of 13 residues. The germline V and J ends were trimmed by 6 bases and 8 bases, with 14 bases remaining between them. CDR3 in amino acids: CASSPRGGDEQFF. The CDR3 region has the DNA TGTGCCAGCAGCCCGCGTGGGGGAGATGAGCAGTTCTTC.

A few counts support this clone. The V and J genes are TRBV10-3 and TRBJ2-3; 7 nucleotides align to TRBD1. V was pared by 4 bases and J by 4 bases, with 5 bases of the junction left unmatched. The CDR3 runs to 14 residues. The germline gives CDR1 ENHRY, CDR2 SYGVKD. The CDR3 reads CAISAGTAPDTQYF. The CDR3 DNA reads as TGTGCCATCAGTGCAGGGACAGCCCCAGATACGCAGTATTTT.